The clone carrying this TCR beta chain was seen a few times. The germline V and J ends were trimmed by 2 bases and 2 bases, with 7 bases remaining between them. The length of the CDR3 is 14 residues. CDR1 is LNHNV and CDR2 is YYDKDF in the germline V gene (reference sequence). The sample is drawn from a study of cytomegalovirus exposure and HLA in healthy donors. The PCR ran on 60 Vbeta and 13 Jbeta primers. The repertoire was sequenced with immunoSEQ multiplex PCR; TCRdb's copy has only in-frame clones and lacks some. The sample records approximately 100,000 clones, 64% being singletons. This clonotype was obtained from a man between 60 and 75 years old in good health and CMV-seronegative. The rearrangement joins TRBV15 to TRBJ2-1, with D maybe TRBD2 (5 bases). Source material: PBMCs. This chain's CDR3 is CATSRTGTYNEQFF. The CDR3 coding sequence is TGTGCCACCAGCAGAACCGGGACCTACAATGAGCAGTTCTTC.